A selection of T cell receptor beta chains follows, all from one sample in a study of cytomegalovirus exposure and HLA in healthy donors. Assay used: immunoSEQ multiplex PCR; TCRdb lists only in-frame clones, some missing. This sample yields about 110,000 clones, of which 70% to 75% are seen a single time; around 4.1% belongs to the top ten. The specimen sequenced was PBMCs. The receptors were gathered from a middle-aged woman in good health and CMV-seronegative. The CDR3 runs from the conserved cysteine through the conserved F or W. The order of the fields is clone size, D gene, J gene, V gene, CDR3 protein, CDR3 DNA. D genes are given only for firm matches. Rows give clone size only sometimes, using once, few, many, or a class for an expanded clone.

>-|-|TRBJ2-5|TRBV4-3
CASSQDEYLASGEQYF
TGCGCCAGCAGCCAAGATGAATACCTCGCCTCGGGGGAGCAGTACTTC
>-|-|TRBJ2-5|TRBV6-6
CASSSLTGSQETQYF
TGTGCCAGCAGTTCCCTAACAGGGAGTCAAGAGACCCAGTACTTC
>-|-|TRBJ1-2|TRBV9
CASREEGGYYGYTF
TGTGCCAGCAGGGAGGAAGGGGGATACTATGGCTACACCTTC
>-|-|TRBJ1-6|TRBV19
CASSENRSISPLHF
TGTGCCAGTAGCGAAAATAGAAGTATTTCACCCCTCCACTTT
>-|TRBD1|TRBJ2-2|TRBV5-4
CASSTPGQGATGELFF
TGTGCCAGCAGCACCCCGGGACAGGGGGCCACCGGGGAGCTGTTTTTT
>-|-|TRBJ1-1|TRBV10-3
CAIRYRENTEAFF
TGTGCCATCAGATACAGGGAAAACACTGAAGCTTTCTTT
>few|-|TRBJ1-4|TRBV25-1
CASSEREKLFF
TGTGCCAGCAGTGAACGGGAAAAACTGTTTTTT
>-|-|TRBJ1-3|TRBV11-2
CAGQRGSGNTIYF
TGTGCCGGCCAACGAGGTTCTGGAAACACCATATATTTT
>-|-|TRBJ1-6|TRBV9
CASSQTSRSYNSPLHF
TGTGCCAGCAGCCAGACATCACGCTCCTATAATTCACCCCTCCACTTT
>-|-|TRBJ2-1|TRBV10-3
CAISADPGATRGSYNEQFF
TGTGCCATCAGTGCGGATCCAGGCGCAACGCGGGGCTCCTACAATGAGCAGTTCTTC
>-|-|TRBJ1-2|TRBV28
CASSLLGGGGYTF
TGTGCCAGCAGTTTACTGGGGGGGGGAGGCTACACCTTC
>once|-|TRBJ1-1|TRBV11-2
CASSLLMNTEAFF
TGTGCCAGCAGCTTATTAATGAACACTGAAGCTTTCTTT
>-|-|TRBJ1-4|TRBV19
CASSDSVQGREKLFF
TGTGCCAGTAGCGATAGCGTCCAAGGAAGGGAAAAACTGTTTTTT
>few|-|TRBJ1-2|TRBV28
CASTRGFDFGYTF
TGTGCCAGCACTCGGGGATTTGACTTTGGCTACACCTTC
>-|-|TRBJ1-2|TRBV5-4
CASSLGRTDNYGYTF
TGTGCCAGCAGCTTGGGACGGACAGATAACTATGGCTACACCTTC
>-|-|TRBJ2-6|TRBV28
CASSLQESNVLTF
TGTGCCAGCAGTTTACAAGAGTCCAACGTCCTGACTTTC
>-|-|TRBJ2-3|TRBV18
CASSPTMTRERTDTQYF
TGTGCCAGCTCACCCACTATGACTAGGGAGCGCACAGATACGCAGTATTTT
>few|-|TRBJ1-3|TRBV5-1
CASSLAGMGNTIYF
TGCGCCAGCAGCTTGGCAGGGATGGGAAACACCATATATTTT
>-|TRBD1|TRBJ1-2|TRBV9
CASSAEGQPYGYTF
TGTGCCAGCAGCGCCGAGGGACAGCCCTATGGCTACACCTTC
>-|-|TRBJ2-3|TRBV19
CASSVTSTDTQYF
TGTGCCAGTAGTGTAACTAGCACAGATACGCAGTATTTT
>-|TRBD1|TRBJ1-6|TRBV4-1
CASSQAAGTGVSPLHF
TGCGCCAGCAGCCAAGCCGCCGGGACAGGGGTTTCACCCCTCCACTTT
>-|-|TRBJ1-2|TRBV19
CASSMDSTNYGYTF
TGTGCCAGTAGTATGGACAGCACAAACTATGGCTACACCTTC
>-|-|TRBJ2-3|TRBV5-1
CASSFTGISADTQYF
TGCGCCAGCAGCTTTACAGGTATCTCTGCAGATACGCAGTATTTT
>-|-|TRBJ2-3|TRBV6-4
CASSDSGLDADTQYF
TGTGCCAGCAGTGACTCGGGGCTAGATGCAGATACGCAGTATTTT
>few|-|TRBJ1-1|TRBV4-3
CASSPYLGQNTEAFF
TGCGCCAGCAGCCCCTACCTAGGACAGAACACTGAAGCTTTCTTT
>-|TRBD2|TRBJ2-7|TRBV28
CASRLMGLAGPYEQYF
TGTGCCAGCAGACTAATGGGACTAGCGGGACCCTACGAGCAGTACTTC
>-|-|TRBJ2-1|TRBV29-1
CSVAASSYNEQFF
TGCAGCGTTGCAGCTAGCTCCTACAATGAGCAGTTCTTC
>-|TRBD2|TRBJ2-3|TRBV7-6
CASSPPGRTDTQYF
TGTGCCAGCAGCCCACCCGGGAGGACAGATACGCAGTATTTT
>-|-|TRBJ2-7|TRBV7-9
CSSSLFGGASSYEQYF
TGTTCCAGCAGCTTATTCGGCGGGGCCAGCTCCTACGAGCAGTACTTC
>-|-|TRBJ2-7|TRBV19
CASSMKLDYEQYF
TGTGCCAGTAGTATGAAGCTAGACTACGAGCAGTACTTC
>-|TRBD1|TRBJ2-4|TRBV28
CASSFPSDTDRTQNIQYF
TGTGCCAGCAGTTTCCCCTCCGACACGGACAGGACGCAAAACATTCAGTACTTC
>-|-|TRBJ2-1|TRBV28
CASSGQYPEQFF
TGTGCCAGCAGTGGCCAGTACCCTGAGCAGTTCTTC
>-|TRBD1|TRBJ1-3|TRBV9
CASSRTGGLGGNTIYF
TGTGCCAGCAGCCGGACAGGGGGCTTGGGTGGAAACACCATATATTTT
>once|TRBD1|TRBJ2-7|TRBV6-4
CASRARTGDSYEQYF
TGTGCCAGCAGAGCCCGGACAGGTGACTCCTACGAGCAGTACTTC
>-|-|TRBJ2-7|TRBV27
CASSLEWANSYEQYF
TGTGCCAGCAGTTTAGAGTGGGCTAACTCCTACGAGCAGTACTTC
>-|-|TRBJ2-7|TRBV9
CASSAGLLYEQYF
TGTGCCAGCAGCGCGGGACTTCTCTACGAGCAGTACTTC
>-|-|TRBJ2-7|TRBV7-3
CASSSQGSSYEQYF
TGTGCCAGCAGCTCGCAGGGGAGCTCCTACGAGCAGTACTTC
>-|TRBD1|TRBJ1-1|TRBV25-1
CASRVADRATEAFF
TGTGCCAGCCGGGTGGCCGACAGGGCCACTGAAGCTTTCTTT
>-|-|TRBJ1-1|TRBV25-1
CASSPLGGGSEAFF
TGTGCCAGCAGTCCTCTCGGCGGGGGGTCTGAAGCTTTCTTT
>-|TRBD1|TRBJ1-2|TRBV7-2
CASSLPETGPAFYTF
TGTGCCAGCAGCCTCCCCGAGACAGGGCCAGCCTTCTACACCTTC
>few|-|TRBJ1-5|TRBV10-3
CAISESVGGFSNQPQHF
TGTGCCATCAGTGAGTCTGTAGGCGGATTTAGCAATCAGCCCCAGCATTTT
>few|-|TRBJ1-1|TRBV19
CASSVGPGIREAFF
TGTGCCAGTAGTGTCGGCCCAGGGATTAGGGAAGCTTTCTTT
>-|-|TRBJ2-6|TRBV14
CASSHWSPGANVLTF
TGTGCCAGCAGCCATTGGAGCCCCGGGGCCAACGTCCTGACTTTC
>-|TRBD1|TRBJ2-1|TRBV5-1
CASSLYGTGPDEQFF
TGCGCCAGCAGCTTATATGGGACAGGTCCCGATGAGCAGTTCTTC